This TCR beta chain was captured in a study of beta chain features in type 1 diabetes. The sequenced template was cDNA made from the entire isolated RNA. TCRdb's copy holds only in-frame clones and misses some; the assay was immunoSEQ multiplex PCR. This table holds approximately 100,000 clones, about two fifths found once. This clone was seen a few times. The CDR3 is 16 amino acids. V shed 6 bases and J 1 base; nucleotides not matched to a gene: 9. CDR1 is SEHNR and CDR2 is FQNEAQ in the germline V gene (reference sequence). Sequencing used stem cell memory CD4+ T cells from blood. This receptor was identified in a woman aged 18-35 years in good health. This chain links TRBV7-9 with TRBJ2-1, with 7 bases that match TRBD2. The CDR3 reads CASRNGGGSSYNEQFF. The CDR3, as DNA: TGTGCCAGCAGAAATGGAGGCGGGAGTTCCTACAATGAGCAGTTCTTC.